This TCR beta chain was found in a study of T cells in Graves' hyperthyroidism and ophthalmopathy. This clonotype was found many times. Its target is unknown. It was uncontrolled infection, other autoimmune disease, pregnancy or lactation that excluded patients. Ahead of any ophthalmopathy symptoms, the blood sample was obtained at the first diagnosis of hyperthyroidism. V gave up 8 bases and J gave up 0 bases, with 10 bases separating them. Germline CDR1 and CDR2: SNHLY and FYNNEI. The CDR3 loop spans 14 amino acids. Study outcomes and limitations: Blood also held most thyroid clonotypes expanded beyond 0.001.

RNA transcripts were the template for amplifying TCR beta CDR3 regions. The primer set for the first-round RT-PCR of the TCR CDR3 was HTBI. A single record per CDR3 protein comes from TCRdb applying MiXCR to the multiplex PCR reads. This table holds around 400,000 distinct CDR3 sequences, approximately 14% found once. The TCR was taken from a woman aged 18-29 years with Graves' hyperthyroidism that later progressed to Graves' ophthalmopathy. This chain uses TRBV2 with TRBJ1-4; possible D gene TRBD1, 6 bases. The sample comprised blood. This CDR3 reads CASARTATNEKLFF. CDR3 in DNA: TGTGCCAGCGCCCGGACAGCAACTAATGAAAAACTGTTTTTT.